The T cell receptor beta chain described here comes from a study of OX40 agonist ivuxolimab in advanced cancers. V lost 1 base and J lost 3, with 13 bases in between. Germline V gives CDR1 LGHNA, CDR2 YSLEER. There are 15 residues in the CDR3. Study results and caveats: Researchers report that CD8+ T cells had, on average, more expanded clones than CD4+.

This clone has just one count. Its antigen is unknown. Some clones are missing from TCRdb's copy, which holds only in-frame ones; the method was immunoSEQ multiplex PCR. The sample carries approximately 40,000 clones, 83% recorded once. The starting material was CD4+ or CD8+ T cells sorted from blood, obtained in a trial of the OX40 agonist ivuxolimab. This sequence was found in an adult with an advanced solid tumor such as melanoma, head and neck, liver or kidney cancer. V and J are TRBV4-3 and TRBJ2-7, with a tentative D call TRBD1 (5 bases). CDR3 in amino acids: CASSQGVATVYEQYF. The CDR3 DNA sequence: TGCGCCAGCAGCCAAGGCGTTGCGACAGTCTACGAGCAGTACTTC.